This T cell receptor (beta chain) was sequenced during a study of blood T cells in healthy people across ages. Points from the study as a whole: What prevented conclusive comparison of naive and antigen-experienced cells was that PBMCs were unsorted. Older age went with lower TCR beta diversity per million T cells, in a roughly linear way. A strong correlation was found between TCR beta diversity and the percentage of naive T cells.

A second PCR of 7 to 11 cycles used a sample-barcoded 5' primer and a J-beta primer mix. Using its own MiXCR run on the 5' RACE reads, TCRdb lists one record per CDR3 protein. The sample records around 780,000 distinct CDR3 sequences, approximately 53% being singletons. Total RNA amounts of at least 6 micrograms were extracted per sample. In this sample, this clonotype turned up once. The target antigen is unknown. CDR1 is SSHAT and CDR2 is FNYEAQ in the germline V gene (reference sequence). V lost 1 base, J lost 8 bases, and 12 bases lay in between. CDR3 length: 14 amino acids. The chain joins TRBV7-7 to TRBJ2-1; D remains ambiguous. The sequencing sample was made of blood. The receptor was derived from a man in his forties or fifties in good health. The CDR3 DNA is TGTGCCAGCAGCTTAGATTTCGGCAATGATGAGCAGTTCTTC. It is translated as CASSLDFGNDEQFF.